The 6 T cell receptor beta chains below all came from one sample that was sequenced in a study of cytomegalovirus exposure and HLA in healthy donors. The PCR made use of 60 Vbeta and 13 Jbeta primers. TCRdb's copy holds only in-frame clones and misses some; the assay was immunoSEQ multiplex PCR. The sample holds some 200,000 clones, roughly 80% seen once. Sequenced: PBMCs. These receptors came from a woman aged 50 to 65 in good health and CMV-seropositive.

This clone came up a few times. This chain joins TRBV5-8 and TRBJ2-3, with D perhaps matching TRBD2 (5 bases). V was clipped by 3 bases and J by 0 bases, with 14 bases between them. The CDR3 runs 16 residues. Germline-derived CDR1 and CDR2 are SGHTS and YDEGEE. This CDR3 reads CASSYGVGRSTDTQYF. CDR3 DNA sequence: TGTGCCAGCAGCTACGGGGTGGGCAGGAGCACAGATACGCAGTATTTT. The full variable domain, its missing parts supplied by reference TRBV5-8 and TRBJ2-3, is EAGVTQSPTHLIKTRGQQATLRCSPISGHTSVYWYQQALGLGLQFLLWYDEGEERNRGNFPPRFSGRQFPNYSSELNVNALELEDSALYLCASSYGVGRSTDTQYFGPGTRLTVL.

Remarks on this clone: One end of the junction varies from germline; a read error may be responsible. J is TRBJ2-7 and V is TRBV18; 13 bases map to TRBD2. CDR3 length equals 15 residues. Germline V gives CDR1 KGHSH, CDR2 LQKENI. CDR3 sequence (DNA): TGTGCCAGCTCACCACTCCCGGGACTAGCGGGGAGGGCACACTTC. This encodes CASSPLPGLAGRAHF. Together with reference TRBV18 and TRBJ2-7, the CDR3 gives the full variable domain: NAGVMQNPRHLVRRRGQEARLRCSPMKGHSHVYWYRQLPEEGLKFMVYLQKENIIDESGMPKERFSAEFPKEGPSILRIQQVVRGDSAAYFCASSPLPGLAGRAHFGPGTRLTVT.

CDR3 bases: TGTGCCAGCAGAGACAGGACTAGCGGGACCTACAATGAGCAGTTCTTC. Its protein is CASRDRTSGTYNEQFF. J is TRBJ2-1 and V is TRBV2; 12 positions match TRBD2. The CDR3 length is 16 residues. V gave up 6 bases and J gave up 2 bases; unmatched junction bases: 5. Germline CDR1 SNHLY, CDR2 FYNNEI.

The rearrangement joins TRBV11-1 to TRBJ2-7; TRBD2 matches 8 bases. Trimming removed 3 bases from V and 3 bases from J; junction bases left unmatched: 4. Germline CDR1 and CDR2: SGHAT and FQDESV (reference sequence). The CDR3 is made up of 14 amino acids. The CDR3 is CASSLLSGSYEQYF. For the CDR3, the DNA is TGTGCCAGCAGCTTGCTGAGCGGGAGCTACGAGCAGTACTTC.

The gene calls are TRBV15 and TRBJ1-2; 9 bases are shared with TRBD1. Germline values: CDR1 LNHNV, CDR2 YYDKDF (reference sequence). After removal of 5 bases from V and 4 bases from J, the junction contained 11 bases not matched to a gene. CDR3 length equals 16 residues. The CDR3 nucleotides read TGTGCCACCAGCCCACAAAGGGGGACAGGGATCTATGGCTACACCTTC. Protein product: CATSPQRGTGIYGYTF.

In this sample, this clone turned up once. This chain's CDR3 is CASSYYSEGTQYF. CDR3 sequence (DNA): TGTGCCAGCAGCTACTACTCCGAAGGGACCCAGTACTTC. This chain links TRBV27 with TRBJ2-5, with D unresolved. V lost 6 bases and J 7 bases, leaving 15 bases between the germline ends. The CDR3 extends over 13 amino acids. In germline, CDR1 is MNHEY, CDR2 SMNVEV (reference sequence).